This TCR beta chain derives from a study of blood T cell repertoires in COVID-19. On the study more broadly: Material from acute and convalescent COVID-19 was sourced from the United States, Italy and Spain. The cDNA or gDNA used as material had been derived from T cells, B-cell-depleted T cells, or PBMCs.

Original data processing: Amplification of reference gene primers provided the estimated nucleated cell counts. Profiling relied on immunoSEQ multiplex PCR, and the TCRdb table lists in-frame clones only, not all of them. V and J calls and clone size are as listed in that table; D and trimming were resolved from the DNA. The sample holds hundreds of thousands of clones; over 85% are singletons and the top ten take 1.5% to 2%. The CDR3 sequence is 14 residues long. Germline V gene lookup returns CDR1 LGHDT and CDR2 YNNKEL (reference sequence). V dropped 3 bases and J dropped 6; count of bases not matched to a gene: 4. Seattle's cohort entered during active infection and was followed longitudinally.

This clonotype originated in a woman younger than 45 with COVID-19, enrolled during active disease. The sample comprised peripheral blood. V usage is TRBV3-1 (or the pseudogene TRBV3-2) and J usage is TRBJ2-2; 7 bases agree with TRBD2. The DNA of the CDR3 is TGTGCCAGCAGCCAGAGCGGGGCCCCCGGGGAGCTGTTTTTT. Protein product: CASSQSGAPGELFF.